Below, 5 T cell receptor beta chains from the same sample are listed, as sequenced in a study of blood T cell repertoires in COVID-19. Here immunoSEQ multiplex PCR was the method, and the copy in TCRdb shows in-frame clones only, minus some. The data contain roughly 90,000 clones, 80% of them seen just once; the ten biggest clones take up 10% to 13%. Sequencing used peripheral blood. Receptors originate from a woman in her 70s with acute or convalescent COVID-19.

The gene calls are TRBV28 and TRBJ1-5, with a weak D call TRBD1 (5 bases). Between the trimmed V and J ends, which lost 6 bases and 2 bases, there was a span of 14 bases. This CDR3 contains 15 residues. From germline, CDR1 is MDHEN and CDR2 SYDVKM. CDR3: CASSITGDGNQPQHF. CDR3 bases: TGTGCCAGCAGCATCACAGGAGATGGCAATCAGCCCCAGCATTTT. Complete variable domain (other parts from reference TRBV28 and TRBJ1-5): DVKVTQSSRYLVKRTGEKVFLECVQDMDHENMFWYRQDPGLGLRLIYFSYDVKMKEKGDIPEGYSVSREKKERFSLILESASTNQTSMYLCASSITGDGNQPQHFGDGTRLSIL.

This chain connects TRBV6-5 to TRBJ1-6; no firm D call. CDR3 length equals 14 residues. The germline V gene has CDR1 MNHEY and CDR2 SVGAGI. The V and J ends lost 5 bases and 8 bases respectively, with 13 bases between them. CDR3 nucleotides: TGTGCCAGCAGTCCTTACGGGGTCGATTCACCCCTCCACTTT. Encoded protein: CASSPYGVDSPLHF.

The rearrangement uses TRBV4-3 and TRBJ1-1; 8 bases agree with TRBD1. The ends lost 2 bases at V and 0 bases at J; junction bases unmatched: 5. The CDR3 has 16 amino acids. Per the germline V gene, CDR1 is LGHNA and CDR2 is YSLEER. The CDR3 DNA reads TGCGCCAGCAGCCAACGGACAGGGACCATGAACACTGAAGCTTTCTTT. It is translated as CASSQRTGTMNTEAFF.

CDR3 sequence (DNA): TGTGCCAGCAGCCTAGGGACAGGGGGTCAAGAGACCCAGTACTTC. It is translated as CASSLGTGGQETQYF. This chain links TRBV5-4 with TRBJ2-5; 11 nucleotides line up with TRBD1. The V gene end was trimmed by 4 bases and the J gene end by 2 bases; junction bases not matched to a gene: 4. This CDR3 comprises 15 residues. Per germline, CDR1 SGHNT and CDR2 YYREEE (reference sequence).

V is TRBV11-2 and J is TRBJ2-1, with 9 bases lining up with TRBD1. The CDR3 length is 16 residues. The junction had 9 bases not matched to a gene; V was cut back by 5 bases and J by 4 bases. Germline-derived CDR1 and CDR2 are SGHAT and FQNNGV. The chain's CDR3 is CASSPHTGTGYNEQFF. In DNA, the CDR3 is TGTGCCAGCAGCCCGCACACCGGGACAGGGTACAATGAGCAGTTCTTC.